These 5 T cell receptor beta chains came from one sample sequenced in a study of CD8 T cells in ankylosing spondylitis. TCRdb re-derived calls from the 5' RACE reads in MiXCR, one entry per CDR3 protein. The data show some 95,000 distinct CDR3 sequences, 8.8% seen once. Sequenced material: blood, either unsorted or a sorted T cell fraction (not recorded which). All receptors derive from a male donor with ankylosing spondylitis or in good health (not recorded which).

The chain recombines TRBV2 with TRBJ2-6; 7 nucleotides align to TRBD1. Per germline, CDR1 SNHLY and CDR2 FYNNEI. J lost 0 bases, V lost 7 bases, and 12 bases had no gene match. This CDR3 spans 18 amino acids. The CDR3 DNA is TGTGCCAGCAACCAGGGGGTCCCTCTTAGCTCTGGGGCCAACGTCCTGACTTTC. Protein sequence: CASNQGVPLSSGANVLTF.

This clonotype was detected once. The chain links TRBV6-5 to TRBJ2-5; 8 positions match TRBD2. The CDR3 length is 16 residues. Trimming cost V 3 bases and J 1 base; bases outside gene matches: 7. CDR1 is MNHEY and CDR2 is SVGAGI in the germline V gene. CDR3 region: CASSYWRGVPQETQYF. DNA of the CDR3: TGTGCCAGCAGTTATTGGCGGGGGGTACCCCAAGAGACCCAGTACTTC.

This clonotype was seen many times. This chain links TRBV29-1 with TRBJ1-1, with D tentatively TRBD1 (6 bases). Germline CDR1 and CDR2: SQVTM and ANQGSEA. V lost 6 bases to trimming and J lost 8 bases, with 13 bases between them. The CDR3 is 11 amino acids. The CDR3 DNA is TGCAGCGTAGCCCGGGACAACGAAGCTTTCTTT. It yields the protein CSVARDNEAFF.

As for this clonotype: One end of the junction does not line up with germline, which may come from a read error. CDR3 residues: CASDPKDLLERTEAFF. In nucleotides, the CDR3 is TGTGCCAGCGATCCTAAGGATCTCCTCGAGCGGACTGAAGCTTTTTTT. The V call is TRBV7-9, the J call TRBJ1-1; D gene uncertain. Germline lookup yields CDR1 SEHNR and CDR2 FQNEAQ (reference sequence). The CDR3 has 16 residues. The whole variable domain, remainder taken from reference TRBV7-9 and TRBJ1-1, is DTGVSQNPRHKITKRGQNVTFRCDPISEHNRLYWYRQTLGQGPEFLTYFQNEAQLEKSRLLSDRFSAERPKGSFSTLEIQRTEQGDSAMYLCASDPKDLLERTEAFFGQGTRLTVV.

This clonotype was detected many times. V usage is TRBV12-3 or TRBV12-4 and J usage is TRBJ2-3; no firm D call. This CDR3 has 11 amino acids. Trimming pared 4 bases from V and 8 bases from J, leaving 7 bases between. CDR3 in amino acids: CASSYVGTQYF. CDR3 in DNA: TGTGCCAGCAGTTACGTCGGTACGCAGTATTTT.